These 15 T cell receptor beta chains were all obtained from the same sample, sequenced in a study of blood T cell repertoires in COVID-19. Data came from immunoSEQ multiplex PCR; TCRdb stores just in-frame clones and leaves some out. The table shows a few hundred thousand clones, with approximately 85% occurring only once. Sequenced sample: peripheral blood. The receptors shown here come from a woman between 45 and 65 years old with acute or convalescent COVID-19.

The V call is TRBV11-2, the J call TRBJ2-3, with 10 bases matching TRBD2. The V and J ends lost 8 bases and 4 bases, in that order; junction bases with no gene match: 6. CDR3 size: 14 residues. CDR1 and CDR2 from the germline V gene are SGHAT and FQNNGV. CDR3 loop: CASFLAGGADTQYF. The CDR3 DNA reads as TGTGCCAGCTTTTTAGCGGGAGGTGCAGATACGCAGTATTTT.

This clone has a handful of counts. The CDR3 sequence is CASSGGQGAYEQYF. CDR3 sequence (DNA): TGTGCCAGCAGCGGGGGACAGGGGGCTTACGAGCAGTACTTC. The V call is TRBV5-4, the J call TRBJ2-7; 12 bases line up with TRBD1. V lost 4 bases to trimming and J lost 4 bases; unmatched junction nucleotides: 3. The length of the CDR3 is 14 residues. In germline, CDR1 is SGHNT, CDR2 YYREEE (reference sequence).

This clone was seen more than once but under ten times. The sample has other DNA sequences that encode this CDR3 too. The V and J genes are TRBV7-2 and TRBJ1-2; 8 bases match TRBD1. The CDR3 loop spans 14 amino acids. Germline V gives CDR1 SGHTA, CDR2 FQGNSA. Trimming removed 3 bases from V and 3 bases from J; junction bases left unmatched: 3. Written as DNA, the CDR3 is TGTGCCAGCAGCTTTCTACAGGGGGACTATGGCTACACCTTC. It yields the protein CASSFLQGDYGYTF.

V gene TRBV9 combines with J gene TRBJ2-3, with 11 bases lining up with TRBD1. Germline CDR1 SGDLS, CDR2 YYNGEE. Trimming cost V 0 bases and J 4 bases; bases outside gene matches: 1. This CDR3 is 15 amino acids long. The CDR3 region is CASSVGTGGADTQYF. As DNA, the CDR3 is TGTGCCAGCAGCGTAGGGACAGGGGGCGCAGATACGCAGTATTTT. The full variable domain, rest sourced from reference TRBV9 and TRBJ2-3, is DSGVTQTPKHLITATGQRVTLRCSPRSGDLSVYWYQQSLDQGLQFLIQYYNGEERAKGNILERFSAQQFPDLHSELNLSSLELGDSALYFCASSVGTGGADTQYFGPGTRLTVL.

The rearrangement joins TRBV7-9 to TRBJ2-7; 7 bases are a match to TRBD1. Germline V gives CDR1 SEHNR, CDR2 FQNEAQ (reference sequence). This CDR3 comprises 14 residues. The J segment lost 1 base and the V segment lost 3 bases, leaving 3 bases of the junction unmatched. CDR3: CASSFEQGSYEQYF. The DNA for the CDR3 is TGTGCCAGCAGCTTCGAACAGGGGTCCTACGAGCAGTACTTC.

The chain carries TRBV25-1 and TRBJ2-4; D possibly corresponds to TRBD1 (5 bases). V was trimmed by 0 bases and J by 8 bases, leaving 11 bases between them. This CDR3 comprises 14 residues. CDR1 is MGHDK, CDR2 SYGVNS, per germline. The CDR3 sequence: CASSEYAGIDIQYF. The CDR3 region has the DNA TGTGCCAGCAGTGAATACGCAGGGATAGACATTCAGTACTTC.

J is TRBJ2-5 and V is TRBV6-5; the match to TRBD2 covers 8 bases. With 0 bases clipped from V and 4 bases from J, the junction kept 4 bases outside the gene matches. Germline V CDR1 and CDR2: MNHEY, SVGAGI. The CDR3 consists of 15 residues. The CDR3 here is CASSYSGLAGETQYF. The CDR3 nucleotides read TGTGCCAGCAGTTACTCCGGTCTAGCGGGAGAGACCCAGTACTTC.

The chain joins TRBV13 to TRBJ2-7, with TRBD1 identical over 10 bases. From germline, CDR1 is PRHDT and CDR2 FYEKMQ (reference sequence). This CDR3 has 17 residues. V lost 1 base, J lost 7 bases, and 13 bases stayed unmatched. The CDR3: CASSLVNVFGTGVEQYF. CDR3 coding DNA: TGTGCCAGCAGCTTAGTCAATGTTTTCGGGACAGGGGTAGAGCAGTACTTC. Drawing the rest from reference TRBV13 and TRBJ2-7, the complete variable domain is AAGVIQSPRHLIKEKRETATLKCYPIPRHDTVYWYQQGPGQDPQFLISFYEKMQSDKGSIPDRFSAQQFSDYHSELNMSSLELGDSALYFCASSLVNVFGTGVEQYFGPGTRLTVT.

The count of this clone is one. V is TRBV7-6 and J is TRBJ2-3, with 11 nucleotides matching TRBD2. Germline V gives CDR1 SGHVS, CDR2 FNYEAQ. The CDR3 is made up of 15 amino acids. The J segment lost 7 bases and the V segment lost 5 bases, leaving 8 bases of the junction unmatched. The CDR3 sequence is CASSRTGTSGNTQYF. In nucleotides, the CDR3 is TGTGCCAGCAGCCGAACCGGGACTAGCGGTAATACGCAGTATTTT.

V is TRBV5-4 and J is TRBJ2-7, with D tentatively TRBD2 (6 bases). The CDR3 is made up of 15 amino acids. V was shortened by 0 bases and J by 5 bases, with 15 bases between the two germline ends. Germline CDR1 SGHNT, CDR2 YYREEE (reference sequence). The CDR3 region is CASSLAGGTRDEQYF. The CDR3, as DNA: TGTGCCAGCAGCTTGGCCGGTGGGACTCGGGACGAGCAGTACTTC.

The chain is built from TRBV10-3 and TRBJ2-3, with TRBD2 identical over 9 bases. The germline V gene encodes CDR1 ENHRY and CDR2 SYGVKD. J lost 4 bases, V lost 5 bases, and 7 bases had no gene match. The CDR3 runs 15 residues. The CDR3 DNA reads as TGTGCCATCAGTACAATAGCGGGAGATTCAGATACGCAGTATTTT. This translates into CAISTIAGDSDTQYF.

This chain links TRBV18 with TRBJ2-7, with 9 bases aligning to TRBD1. The V gene's germline CDR1 is KGHSH and CDR2 LQKENI. Losses at the gene ends were 6 bases for V and 3 bases for J; bases not matched to a gene: 9. The CDR3 is 15 amino acids. This CDR3 is CASSPNRGPYYEQYF. The CDR3 DNA follows: TGTGCCAGCTCTCCGAACAGGGGGCCATACTACGAGCAGTACTTC.

V gene TRBV3-1 (or the pseudogene TRBV3-2) combines with J gene TRBJ2-3, with TRBD2 as a possible D gene (5 bases). The V end lost 3 bases, the J end lost 3 bases, and 7 bases lay between the germline ends. The CDR3 contains 13 residues. Germline CDR1 LGHDT, CDR2 YNNKEL (reference sequence). DNA of the CDR3: TGTGCCAGCAGCCATCGGGGTACAGATACGCAGTATTTT. Encoded protein: CASSHRGTDTQYF.

V gene TRBV4-3 combines with J gene TRBJ2-7; D gene uncertain. This CDR3 spans 15 amino acids. V gave up 0 bases and J gave up 0 bases, with 9 bases separating them. The germline CDR1 and CDR2 sequences are LGHNA and YSLEER. CDR3 residues: CASSQESAVSYEQYF. The CDR3 DNA sequence: TGCGCCAGCAGCCAAGAATCGGCGGTCTCCTACGAGCAGTACTTC.

This chain links TRBV9 with TRBJ2-3, with D possibly being TRBD2 (5 bases). This CDR3 contains 15 residues. The ends were cut back, 0 bases at V and 4 bases at J, with 12 bases in the middle. Germline values: CDR1 SGDLS, CDR2 YYNGEE. The CDR3 nucleotides read TGTGCCAGCAGCGTAGAGTTGAGGGTGCCAGATACGCAGTATTTT. Amino acid sequence: CASSVELRVPDTQYF.